Listed below are T cell receptor beta chains from one sample, sequenced in a study of blood T cell repertoires in COVID-19. Measured with immunoSEQ multiplex PCR; TCRdb has only the in-frame clones, and not every one. The repertoire holds 300,000 to 450,000 clones, with 75% to 90% as singletons. Sequencing used peripheral blood. All receptors derive from a woman aged 18-29 years with acute or convalescent COVID-19. CDR3s include the opening cysteine and the closing phenylalanine or tryptophan. Each record gives: D gene, V gene, clone size, J gene, CDR3 DNA, CDR3 protein. D genes are given only for firm matches. Not all rows give a size; the values are once, few, many and, for expanded clones, a class.

>TRBD2|TRBV6-1|.|TRBJ2-3
TGTGCCAGCAGTGAAAGCGGACTAGCGGGGGGCCGGGCGGATACGCAGTATTTT
CASSESGLAGGRADTQYF
>.|TRBV2|.|TRBJ1-5
TGTGCCAGCAGCGGACTTTATAGCAATCAGCCCCAGCATTTT
CASSGLYSNQPQHF
>.|TRBV18|.|TRBJ1-2
TGTGCCAGCTCACCGGACTCCCAAGGGGGCTACACCTTC
CASSPDSQGGYTF
>.|TRBV12-3/TRBV12-4|few|TRBJ1-1
TGTGCCAGCAACATCGAGGGTACTGAAGCTTTCTTT
CASNIEGTEAFF
>TRBD1|TRBV7-9|.|TRBJ2-7
TGTGCCAGCAGCTCGGGGACAGGGGTTAGCTCCTACGAGCAGTACTTC
CASSSGTGVSSYEQYF
>.|TRBV2|.|TRBJ2-2
TGTGCCAGCAGTTTGGACAGCGCAAAAACCGGGGAGCTGTTTTTT
CASSLDSAKTGELFF
>TRBD2|TRBV29-1|.|TRBJ2-1
TGCAGCGTGAAGAGCGGGAGGAAATCGGATGAGCAGTTCTTC
CSVKSGRKSDEQFF
>TRBD1|TRBV5-1|.|TRBJ1-6
TGCGCCAGCAGCTTGGCCACGGACAGGAATTCACCCCTCCACTTT
CASSLATDRNSPLHF
>TRBD2|TRBV7-3|few|TRBJ2-1
TGTGCCAGCAGCTCCCCGGGGGGATACAATGAGCAGTTCTTC
CASSSPGGYNEQFF
>TRBD1|TRBV19|few|TRBJ1-2
TGTGCCAGTAGTACAGAACTCGGGACAGGGTACGACTATGGCTACACCTTC
CASSTELGTGYDYGYTF
>.|TRBV29-1|.|TRBJ1-6
TGCAGCGTCCTCACGGGTACGGATTATAATTCACCCCTCCACTTT
CSVLTGTDYNSPLHF
>TRBD1|TRBV29-1|.|TRBJ1-2
TGCAGCGTTGAGGACAGGCTTTATGGCTACACCTTC
CSVEDRLYGYTF
>TRBD1|TRBV6-5|.|TRBJ1-6
TGTGCCAGCAGTTACGGCACAGGGGTAGCTTCACCCCTCCACTTT
CASSYGTGVASPLHF
>.|TRBV5-1|.|TRBJ2-5
TGCGCCAGCAGCTTGGGCAGTCGAGAGACCCAGTACTTC
CASSLGSRETQYF
>.|TRBV27|.|TRBJ1-1
TGTGCCAGCAGTTTATCCACAGTGAACACTGAAGCTTTCTTT
CASSLSTVNTEAFF
>.|TRBV3-1/TRBV3-2|.|TRBJ1-4
TGTGCCAGCAGCCCACGCGGGTCAGAAAAACTGTTTTTT
CASSPRGSEKLFF
>TRBD1|TRBV7-9|.|TRBJ2-1
TGTGCCAGCAGCTCCTGGACAGGGGCAGGGGATGAGCAGTTCTTC
CASSSWTGAGDEQFF
>TRBD2|TRBV7-9|.|TRBJ2-1
TGTGCCAGCAGCCACCCCCCTAGCGGGGGCCCGAGCTCCTACAATGAGCAGTTCTTC
CASSHPPSGGPSSYNEQFF
>TRBD1|TRBV12-5|.|TRBJ2-5
TGTGCTAGTGGTACGGGGTTGGGACAGACCCAAGAGACCCAGTACTTC
CASGTGLGQTQETQYF
>.|TRBV28|.|TRBJ1-6
TGTGCCAGCAGTTACAGGAGCTCCTATAATTCACCCCTCCACTTT
CASSYRSSYNSPLHF
>TRBD2|TRBV6-5|.|TRBJ2-5
TGTGCCAGCAGTCGACTAGCGATCGAGACCCAGTACTTC
CASSRLAIETQYF
>.|TRBV11-2|.|TRBJ2-1
TGTGCCAGCAGATCGGTGGGGGCTCGGAGCTCCTACAATGAGCAGTTCTTC
CASRSVGARSSYNEQFF
>TRBD1|TRBV6-5|once|TRBJ1-2
TGTGCCAGCATTGGGGGGACAGCCTATGGCTACACCTTC
CASIGGTAYGYTF
>TRBD1|TRBV5-6|.|TRBJ1-2
TGTGCCAGCAGCCGGGACAGATCCTATGGCTACACCTTC
CASSRDRSYGYTF
>.|TRBV3-1/TRBV3-2|.|TRBJ1-2
TGTGCCAGCAGCTTCAGGGGAGAGAACTATGGCTACACCTTC
CASSFRGENYGYTF
>.|TRBV5-6|once|TRBJ1-1
TGTGCCAGCAGCTTGTCCATAGGTAGGGGGACCCCTTTTGGCACTGAAGCTTTCTTT
CASSLSIGRGTPFGTEAFF
>TRBD2|TRBV27|.|TRBJ2-5
TGTGCCAGCAGTTTATACCCCGACTTTACGGGAGGGAGAGAGACCCAGTACTTC
CASSLYPDFTGGRETQYF
>TRBD2|TRBV6-5|once|TRBJ2-7
TGTGCCAGCAAAAATAGCGGGAGTAGCCACGAGCAGTACTTC
CASKNSGSSHEQYF
>.|TRBV3-1/TRBV3-2|.|TRBJ1-5
TGTGCCAGCAGCCAAGATCGGGATCAGCCCCAGCATTTT
CASSQDRDQPQHF
>TRBD1|TRBV10-1|.|TRBJ2-7
TGCGCCAGCAGTGCCCGGGACAGACCCTACGAGCAGTACTTC
CASSARDRPYEQYF
>.|TRBV28|.|TRBJ2-1
TGTGCCAGCAGTTTAGGGCGTTTCGAGCAGTTCTTC
CASSLGRFEQFF
>.|TRBV2|.|TRBJ1-5
TGTGCCAGCAGTGATCCACTCAACCCGACAGCGGGGACGGTCGATCAGCCCCAGCATTTT
CASSDPLNPTAGTVDQPQHF
>.|TRBV18|.|TRBJ2-1
TGTGCCAGCTCACCACCCCGGCGGAGCTCCTACAATGAGCAGTTCTTC
CASSPPRRSSYNEQFF
>.|TRBV2|.|TRBJ2-7
TGTGCCCAAAAGTCGGACTCGACGGTCGCCTACGAGCAGTACTTC
CAQKSDSTVAYEQYF
>.|TRBV5-1|.|TRBJ1-3
TGCGCCAGCAGCCAAACGGACAGTGGAAACACCATATATTTT
CASSQTDSGNTIYF
>TRBD2|TRBV7-8|.|TRBJ2-7
TGTGCCAGCAGCCGCTGGACTAGCGGGACCTCCTACGAGCAGTACTTC
CASSRWTSGTSYEQYF
>.|TRBV19|.|TRBJ1-1
TGTGCCAGTAGTATAGTAAGCGGGAACACTGAAGCTTTCTTT
CASSIVSGNTEAFF
>.|TRBV6-5|.|TRBJ1-2
TGTGCCAGCAGTTATCTGCCCGACAGATCCTATGGCTACACCTTC
CASSYLPDRSYGYTF
>.|TRBV5-1|.|TRBJ1-1
TGCGCCAGCAGCTGGTCGGGGGAAGGGAACACTGAAGCTTTCTTT
CASSWSGEGNTEAFF
>TRBD1|TRBV11-2|.|TRBJ1-2
TGTGCCAGCAGCTTAATCCAGGGGGAGGTTGGCTACACCTTC
CASSLIQGEVGYTF
>.|TRBV3-1/TRBV3-2|once|TRBJ2-7
TGTGCCAGCAGCGACAACTACGAGCAGTACTTC
CASSDNYEQYF
>TRBD2|TRBV7-6|.|TRBJ2-7
TGTGCCAGCAGCTTAGAACTAGCGGGCTTCTACGAGCAGTACTTC
CASSLELAGFYEQYF
>.|TRBV30|.|TRBJ1-2
TGTGCCTGGAGTAGGTTGGGAGGTGGCTACACCTTC
CAWSRLGGGYTF
>TRBD1|TRBV28|.|TRBJ2-1
TGTGCCAGCAGTCCCCTCCGACAGGGGTGGGGGGCCACCTACAATGAGCAGTTCTTC
CASSPLRQGWGATYNEQFF
>.|TRBV24-1|.|TRBJ2-1
TGTGCCACCAGTGATTCCGGACTAATCAATGAGCAGTTCTTC
CATSDSGLINEQFF